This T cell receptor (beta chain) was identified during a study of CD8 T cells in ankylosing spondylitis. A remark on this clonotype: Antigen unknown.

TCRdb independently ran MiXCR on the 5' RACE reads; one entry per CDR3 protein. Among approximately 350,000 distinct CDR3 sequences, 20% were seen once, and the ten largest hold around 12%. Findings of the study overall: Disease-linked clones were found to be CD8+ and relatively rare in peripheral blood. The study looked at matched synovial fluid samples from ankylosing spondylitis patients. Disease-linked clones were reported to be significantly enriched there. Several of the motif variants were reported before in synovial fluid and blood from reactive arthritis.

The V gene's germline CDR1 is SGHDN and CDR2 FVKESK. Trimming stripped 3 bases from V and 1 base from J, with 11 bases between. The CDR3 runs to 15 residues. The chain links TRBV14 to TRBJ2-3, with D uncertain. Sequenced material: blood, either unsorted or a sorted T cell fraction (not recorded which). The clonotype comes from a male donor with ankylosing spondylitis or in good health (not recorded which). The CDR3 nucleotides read TGTGCCAGCAGCCATTTATTAAGAGGCACAGATACGCAGTATTTT. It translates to CASSHLLRGTDTQYF.